This T cell receptor beta chain was recovered during a study of cytomegalovirus exposure and HLA in healthy donors. CDR1 and CDR2 from the germline V gene are KGHSH and LQKENI. Losses at the gene ends were 2 bases for V and 6 bases for J; bases not matched to a gene: 9. This CDR3 has 16 residues. About this clone: Its target is unknown.

PCR involved 60 Vbeta and 13 Jbeta primers. Using immunoSEQ multiplex PCR, the repertoire was profiled, and TCRdb retains in-frame clones only, with some absent. This sample yields more than 150,000 clones, of which roughly 77% are seen a single time; around 2.3% belongs to the top ten. Study-wide findings and caveats: Both high specificity and high sensitivity reportedly marked the classifier's diagnosis of cytomegalovirus status. An analysis done earlier found most TCR beta V segments productive about 87% or about 30% of the time. Later analysis identified a missense DCLRE1C variant that was linked to TCR beta V- and J-gene trimming.

The specimen sequenced was PBMCs. The sequence came from a woman aged 25-40 years in good health and CMV-seropositive. This sequence joins TRBV18 and TRBJ1-5, with 8 bases lining up with TRBD1. The CDR3 region has the DNA TGTGCCAGCTCACCATATTACAGGGGGACTGGTCAGCCCCAGCATTTT. Translating gives CASSPYYRGTGQPQHF.